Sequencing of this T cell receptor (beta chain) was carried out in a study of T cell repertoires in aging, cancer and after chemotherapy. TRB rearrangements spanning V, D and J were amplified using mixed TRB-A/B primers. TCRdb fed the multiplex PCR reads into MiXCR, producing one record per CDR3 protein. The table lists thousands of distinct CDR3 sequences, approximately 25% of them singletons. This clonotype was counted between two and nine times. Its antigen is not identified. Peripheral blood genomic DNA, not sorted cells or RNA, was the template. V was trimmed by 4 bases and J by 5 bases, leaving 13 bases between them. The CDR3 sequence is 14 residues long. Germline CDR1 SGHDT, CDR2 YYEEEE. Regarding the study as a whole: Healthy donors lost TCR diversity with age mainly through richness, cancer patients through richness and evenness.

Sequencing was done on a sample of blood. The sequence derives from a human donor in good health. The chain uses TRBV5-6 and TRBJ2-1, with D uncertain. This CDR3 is CASSGSLPNNEQFF. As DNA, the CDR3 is TGTGCCAGCAGCGGGTCCCTTCCCAACAATGAGCAGTTCTTC. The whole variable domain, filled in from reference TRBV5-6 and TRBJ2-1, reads DAGVTQSPTHLIKTRGQQVTLRCSPKSGHDTVSWYQQALGQGPQFIFQYYEEEERQRGNFPDRFSGHQFPNYSSELNVNALLLGDSALYLCASSGSLPNNEQFFGPGTRLTVL.